The sequence of this TCR beta chain was determined in a study of vaccination and CD4 T cells after COVID-19. About the research overall: Nasal swab PCR identified SARS-CoV-2 in the convalescent patients, of whom roughly 9 were mild and one severe. In culture, cells were exposed to overlapping spike peptides from SARS-CoV-2, HCoV-NL63, HCoV-OC43 and HCoV-229E. Culture controls were given either a CEFX pool, an HIV-1 Nef pool, or no peptide.

This clonotype has a handful of counts. The target antigen is unknown. The Oncomine TCR Beta short-read assay was what sequenced the DNA obtained from cultured CD4+ T cells. TCRdb called the PCR reads again in MiXCR, with one record for every CDR3 protein. The table has about 15,000 distinct CDR3 sequences, 52% seen once; the top ten hold approximately 7.3%. There are 13 residues in the CDR3. CDR1 is KGHDR and CDR2 is SFDVKD in the germline V gene. Trimming took 3 bases from V and 6 from J, leaving 10 bases between them. Treatment indicated: roughly ten-day PBMC culture with coronavirus spike peptide pools or control peptides (ViraFEST assay).

The TCR sequence derives from a human donor who had recovered from COVID-19. The material sequenced was CD4+ T cells from blood, cultured in vitro. The rearrangement links TRBV24-1 to TRBJ1-1; D perhaps matches TRBD1 (5 bases). In DNA, the CDR3 is TGTGCCACCAGTGATGGGGGTCTCCCTGAAGCTTTCTTT. Protein: CATSDGGLPEAFF.